The present entry profiles one T cell receptor (beta chain) with its context. The target antigen is unknown. The CDR3 has 14 amino acids. Germline CDR1 and CDR2: MNHEY and SVGAGI. Deletions cut 2 bases from V and 0 bases from J, with 5 bases between. The entry originates in a study of a mutant IDH1 vaccine in newly diagnosed glioma. Study information: Following radiotherapy alone, or alongside temozolomide cycles, vaccination was started after an interval of 4-6 weeks. Earlier care involved radiotherapy, temozolomide, or both, and the majority received both. A roughly 62% male, about 40% female split and a mean age of about 40 years characterized treated patients.

Time point given: week 11, during vaccination. The study gave 300 ug of mutant IDH1 20-mer peptide per vaccine dose, with topical imiquimod. The table came from immunoSEQ multiplex PCR; TCRdb's copy has only in-frame clones and leaves some out. In the table there are tens of thousands of clones, around 77% of which are singletons. General study results and limits: The authors found pseudoprogression apparently unrelated to changes in top peripheral T cell clonotypes.

V is TRBV6-5 and J is TRBJ1-3; tentative D call: TRBD1 (5 bases). The specimen was PBMCs, collected from a glioma patient whose treatment included an IDH1 peptide vaccine. This TCR was sampled from a woman aged 18 to 35 with glioma. The DNA of the CDR3 is TGTGCCAGCAGTTACGGGGGCTCTGGAAACACCATATATTTT. It translates to CASSYGGSGNTIYF.